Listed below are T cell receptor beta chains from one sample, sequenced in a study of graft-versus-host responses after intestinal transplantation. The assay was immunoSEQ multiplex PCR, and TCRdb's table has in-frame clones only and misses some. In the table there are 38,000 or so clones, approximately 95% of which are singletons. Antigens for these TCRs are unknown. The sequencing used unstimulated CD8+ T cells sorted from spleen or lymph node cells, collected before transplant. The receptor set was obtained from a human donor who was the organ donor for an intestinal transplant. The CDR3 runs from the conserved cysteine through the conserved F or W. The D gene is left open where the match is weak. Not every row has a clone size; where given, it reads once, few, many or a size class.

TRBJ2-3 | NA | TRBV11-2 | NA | TGTGCCAGCACCGATGGCGCAGGTAGCACAGATACGCAGTATTTT | CASTDGAGSTDTQYF
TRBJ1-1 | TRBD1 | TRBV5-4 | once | TGTGCCAGCAGCTCTCCCCAGGACAGGCCCATGAACACTGAAGCTTTCTTT | CASSSPQDRPMNTEAFF
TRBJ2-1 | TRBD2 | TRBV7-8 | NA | TGTGCCAGCAGTCAAGCGGCACGGGACTATTACAATGAGCAGTTCTTC | CASSQAARDYYNEQFF
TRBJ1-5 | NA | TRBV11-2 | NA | TGTGCCAGCAGCTTATGGGGGAATCAGCCCCAGCATTTT | CASSLWGNQPQHF
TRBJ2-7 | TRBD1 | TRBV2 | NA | TGTGCCAGACAAAGGGGTGAACCGGGACAGGGGGCTGACGAGCAGTACTTC | CARQRGEPGQGADEQYF
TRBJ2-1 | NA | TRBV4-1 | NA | TGCGCCAGCAGCCAAGATCGCGGACCTACCAACCCCTCCTACAATGAGCAGTTCTTC | CASSQDRGPTNPSYNEQFF
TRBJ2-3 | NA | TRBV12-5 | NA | TGTGCTAGTGGTCCGCATAGTGCTCATACGCAGTATTTT | CASGPHSAHTQYF
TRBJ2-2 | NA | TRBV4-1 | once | TGCGCCAGCAGCCAAGCTAGCTCGGAGCTGTTTTTT | CASSQASSELFF
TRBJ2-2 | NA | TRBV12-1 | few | TGTGCCAGCAGCTTTGTTTCCAGTGAGAACACCGGGGAGCTGTTTTTT | CASSFVSSENTGELFF
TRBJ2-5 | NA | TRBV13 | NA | TGTGCCAGCAGCCACGCCGGGGTCGGCCAAGAGACCCAGTACTTC | CASSHAGVGQETQYF
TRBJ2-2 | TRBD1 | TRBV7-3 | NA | TGTGCCAGCAGCCGGACAGGGGGGAACACCGGGGAGCTGTTTTTT | CASSRTGGNTGELFF
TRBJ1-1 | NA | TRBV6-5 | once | TGTGCCAGCAGGCTACAGGGTGGGAACACTGAAGCTTTCTTT | CASRLQGGNTEAFF
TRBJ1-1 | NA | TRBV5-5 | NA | TGTGCCAGCAGCCCCGGGACTCCCCACACTGAAGCTTTCTTT | CASSPGTPHTEAFF
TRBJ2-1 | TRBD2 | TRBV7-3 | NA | TGTGCCAGCAGCTTAACGGCTAGCGGGGTTTACAATGAGCAGTTCTTC | CASSLTASGVYNEQFF
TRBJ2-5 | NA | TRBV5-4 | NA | TGTGCCAGCAGCCGCTGGACAGAGGAGACCCAGTACTTC | CASSRWTEETQYF
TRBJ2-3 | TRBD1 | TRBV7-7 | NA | TGTGCTAGCAGCTTATCGACAGGGAACACAGATACGCAGTATTTT | CASSLSTGNTDTQYF
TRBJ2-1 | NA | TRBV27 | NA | TGTGCCAGCAGTTTAGGGGGGCGGGAGCAGTTCTTC | CASSLGGREQFF
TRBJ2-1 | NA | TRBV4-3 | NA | TGCGCCAGCAGCCAAGAACCAGGGTTCCACAATGAGCAGTTCTTC | CASSQEPGFHNEQFF
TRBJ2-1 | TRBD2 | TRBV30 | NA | TGTGCCGGCTCTCTAGCGGGGGTCTACAATGAGCAGTTCTTC | CAGSLAGVYNEQFF
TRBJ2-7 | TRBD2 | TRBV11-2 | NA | TGTGCCAGCAGCACACTAGCGGGGGTTCCCTACGAGCAGTACTTC | CASSTLAGVPYEQYF
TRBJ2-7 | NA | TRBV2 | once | TGTGCCAGCAGTGAACTCGGAGGGTATGGCGAGCAGTACTTC | CASSELGGYGEQYF
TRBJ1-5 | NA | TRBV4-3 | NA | TGCGCCAGCAGCCAAGATTTCAGGGGAGGGAATCAGCCCCAGCATTTT | CASSQDFRGGNQPQHF
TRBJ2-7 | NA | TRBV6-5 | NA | TGTGCCAGCAGAGAAGGGAACCCCTACGAGCAGTACTTC | CASREGNPYEQYF
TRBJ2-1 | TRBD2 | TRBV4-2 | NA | TGTGCCAGCAGCCAAGATGCCAGCGGGGGTTCCCCCAATGAGCAGTTCTTC | CASSQDASGGSPNEQFF
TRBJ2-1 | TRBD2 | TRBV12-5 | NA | TGTGCTAGTGGTTTGCTGACTAGCATTCTCTACAATGAGCAGTTCTTC | CASGLLTSILYNEQFF
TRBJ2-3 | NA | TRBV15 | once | TGTGCCACCAGCCAGGGACCTCCCTTCACAGATACGCAGTATTTT | CATSQGPPFTDTQYF